The 6 T cell receptor beta chains presented below share a single source sample, sequenced in a study of a mutant IDH1 vaccine in newly diagnosed glioma. Clones were sequenced by immunoSEQ multiplex PCR, and TCRdb holds only the in-frame ones, with some missing. In the table there are tens of thousands of clones, roughly 87% of which are singletons. As for time point: baseline, week 1 (first vaccination visit). The treatment: pre-vaccination baseline after standard-of-care therapy. The sequences come from PBMCs, collected from a glioma patient treated with radiotherapy, temozolomide or both. The receptor set was obtained from a man in his thirties or forties with glioma.

V and J are TRBV19 and TRBJ2-7, with D maybe TRBD1 (6 bases). The V and J ends lost 5 bases and 3 bases respectively, with 14 bases between them. CDR1 LNHDA and CDR2 SQIVND come from the germline V gene (reference sequence). This CDR3 is 14 amino acids long. The CDR3 region is CASSSGTIGYEQYF. CDR3 coding DNA: TGTGCCAGTAGTTCCGGGACAATAGGCTACGAGCAGTACTTC. The complete variable domain, with remaining parts taken from reference TRBV19 and TRBJ2-7, reads DGGITQSPKYLFRKEGQNVTLSCEQNLNHDAMYWYRQDPGQGLRLIYYSQIVNDFQKGDIAEGYSVSREKKESFPLTVTSAQKNPTAFYLCASSSGTIGYEQYFGPGTRLTVT.

The chain's CDR3 is CASEIGDRGPNEQYF. The CDR3 DNA is TGTGCCAGCGAAATAGGGGACAGGGGGCCGAACGAGCAGTACTTC. The chain carries TRBV6-1 and TRBJ2-7; 12 bases agree with TRBD1. CDR3 size: 15 residues. CDR1 and CDR2 from the germline V gene are MNHNS and SASEGT. The V and J ends lost 8 bases and 5 bases, in that order; junction bases with no gene match: 10.

CDR3 nucleotides: TGTGCCAGCAGCGAGGGACTAGCTGCCTACGAGCAGTACTTC. As protein: CASSEGLAAYEQYF. The chain couples TRBV9 to TRBJ2-7; TRBD2 matches 9 bases. In germline, CDR1 is SGDLS, CDR2 YYNGEE. Trimming at V came to 3 bases and at J to 2 bases, leaving 3 bases not matched to a gene. This CDR3 region has 14 residues.

The chain joins TRBV7-2 to TRBJ2-7; D unresolved. V lost 1 base, J lost 3 bases, and 16 bases lay in between. The CDR3 spans 16 residues. Germline V gene lookup returns CDR1 SGHTA and CDR2 FQGNSA. CDR3 coding DNA: TGTGCCAGCAGCTTAGAGTCCCCGAAGGTGGGCTACGAGCAGTACTTC. Its translation: CASSLESPKVGYEQYF.

The rearrangement links TRBV11-1 to TRBJ2-5, with TRBD1 identical over 10 bases. CDR1 and CDR2 from the germline V gene are SGHAT and FQDESV (reference sequence). The CDR3 has 15 amino acids. Germline trimming cut 5 bases from V and 2 bases from J; bases unmatched to any gene: 5. The CDR3 is CASSTGTGEQETQYF. The CDR3 coding sequence is TGTGCCAGCAGCACCGGGACAGGGGAACAAGAGACCCAGTACTTC.

This sequence joins TRBV6-1 and TRBJ1-2, with D maybe TRBD1 (5 bases). The CDR3 covers 15 residues. In germline, CDR1 is MNHNS, CDR2 SASEGT. Trimming left V 7 bases short and J 8 bases short, with 23 bases between. CDR3 region: CASNPGGPNYGGYTF. DNA for the CDR3: TGTGCCAGCAATCCTGGGGGACCGAACTATGGAGGCTACACCTTC.